This T cell receptor (beta chain) was documented in a study of tissue T cells after allogeneic stem cell transplantation. Time point noted: mouse harvest day 7 after allogeneic transplant. Mouse grafts combined 10^7 T-cell-depleted bone marrow cells with 10^6 splenic CD5+ T cells. The V and J ends lost 2 bases and 1 base respectively, with 4 bases between them. Germline assignment: CDR1 KGHPV and CDR2 FQNQEV (reference sequence). The CDR3 covers 13 residues. Clones were read by immunoSEQ multiplex PCR, and TCRdb kept only the in-frame ones, dropping some. This sample has 8,800 or so clones, with approximately 48% found just once. This clone was seen a handful of times. Mouse names are used for the genes. The read comes to an end 1 residue before the CDR3 does, leaving the germline J gene to fill in the end. The sample contains more than one DNA sequence encoding this CDR3.

The J gene is TRBJ2-4, the V gene TRBV26; D gene ambiguous. Sequencing used gut tissue. The TCR comes from a female BALB/c mouse given C57BL/6 T cells with graft-versus-host disease after an allogeneic hematopoietic cell transplant. The DNA read from the CDR3 is TGTGCCAGCAGTCTGGGGGGTCAAAACACCTTGTAC. This encodes CASSLGGQNTLY. The complete CDR3 protein is CASSLGGQNTLYF.